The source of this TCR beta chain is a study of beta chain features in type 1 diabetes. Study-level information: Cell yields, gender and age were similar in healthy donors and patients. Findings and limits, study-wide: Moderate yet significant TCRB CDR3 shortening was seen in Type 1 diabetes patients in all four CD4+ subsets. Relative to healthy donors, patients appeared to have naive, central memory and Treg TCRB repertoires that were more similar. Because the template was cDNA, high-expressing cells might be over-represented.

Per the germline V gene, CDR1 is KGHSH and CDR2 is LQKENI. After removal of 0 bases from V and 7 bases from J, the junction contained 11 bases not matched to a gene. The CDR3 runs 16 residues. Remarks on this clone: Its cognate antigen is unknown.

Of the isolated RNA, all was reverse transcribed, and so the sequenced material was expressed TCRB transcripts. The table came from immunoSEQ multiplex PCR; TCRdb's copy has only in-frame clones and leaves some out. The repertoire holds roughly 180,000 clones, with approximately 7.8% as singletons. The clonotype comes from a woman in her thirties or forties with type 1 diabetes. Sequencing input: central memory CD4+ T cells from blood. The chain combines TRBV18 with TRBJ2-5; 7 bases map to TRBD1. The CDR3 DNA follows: TGTGCCAGCTCACCACCGGAGAGGGGGCGCGAGGGGACCCAGTACTTC. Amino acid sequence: CASSPPERGREGTQYF. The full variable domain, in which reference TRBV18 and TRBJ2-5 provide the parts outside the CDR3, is NAGVMQNPRHLVRRRGQEARLRCSPMKGHSHVYWYRQLPEEGLKFMVYLQKENIIDESGMPKERFSAEFPKEGPSILRIQQVVRGDSAAYFCASSPPERGREGTQYFGPGTRLLVL.